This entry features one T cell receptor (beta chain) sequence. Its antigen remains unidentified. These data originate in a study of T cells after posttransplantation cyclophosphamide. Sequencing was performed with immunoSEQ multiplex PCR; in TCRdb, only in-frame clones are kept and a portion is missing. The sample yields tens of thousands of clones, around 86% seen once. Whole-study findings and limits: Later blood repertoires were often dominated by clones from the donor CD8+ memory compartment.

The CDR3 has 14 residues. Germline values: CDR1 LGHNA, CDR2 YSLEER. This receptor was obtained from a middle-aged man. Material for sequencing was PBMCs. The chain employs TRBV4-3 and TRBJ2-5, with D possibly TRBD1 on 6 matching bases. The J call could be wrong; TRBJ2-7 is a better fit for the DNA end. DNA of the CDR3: TGCGCCAGCAGCCAGGGACACACGACCTTCGAGCAGTACTTC. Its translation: CASSQGHTTFEQYF.